This passage covers 23 T cell receptor beta chains from one sample sequenced in a study of Ad26.COV2.S vaccination and SARS-CoV-2 variants. Assay: immunoSEQ multiplex PCR; the TCRdb copy retains only in-frame clones and omits some. The repertoire holds 180,000 or so clones, with about 83% as singletons. Sequencing used peripheral blood, obtained after recovery from COVID-19. These receptors came from a human donor who had recovered from COVID-19.

This chain links TRBV9 with TRBJ2-5; D may match TRBD1 or TRBD2 (5 bases each). The CDR3 sequence is 13 residues long. Trimming removed 3 bases at V and 4 bases at J, with 10 bases between. The germline CDR1 and CDR2 sequences are SGDLS and YYNGEE. CDR3 protein: CASSGGNRETQYF. CDR3 coding DNA: TGTGCCAGCAGCGGGGGGAACAGAGAGACCCAGTACTTC.

The V and J genes are TRBV5-1 and TRBJ2-6, with 8 bases identical to TRBD2. The length of the CDR3 is 19 residues. The ends lost 0 bases at V and 0 bases at J; junction bases unmatched: 8. Germline CDR1 and CDR2: SGHRS and YFSETQ. The CDR3 is CASSLAPSGFSSGANVLTF. The CDR3 coding sequence is TGCGCCAGCAGCTTGGCCCCTAGCGGGTTTTCCTCTGGGGCCAACGTCCTGACTTTC.

The chain links TRBV6-4 to TRBJ1-1; no reliable D call. V lost 6 bases to trimming and J lost 2 bases, with 10 bases between them. The length of the CDR3 is 13 residues. Germline values: CDR1 MRHNA, CDR2 SNTAGT. In DNA form, the CDR3 reads TGTGCCAGCAGCGCCCTTATAAACACTGAAGCTTTCTTT. This sequence encodes CASSALINTEAFF.

J is TRBJ1-1 and V is TRBV6-5; D call uncertain. CDR1 and CDR2 (germline): MNHEY, SVGAGI. The CDR3 contains 14 residues. Trimming stripped 10 bases from V and 0 bases from J, with 15 bases between. The CDR3 DNA sequence: TGTGCCACCCTTATGTCGGTGATGAACACTGAAGCTTTCTTT. This gives the protein CATLMSVMNTEAFF.

The V and J genes are TRBV19 and TRBJ2-5; 8 nucleotides align to TRBD1. V was clipped by 3 bases and J by 2 bases; unmatched bases: 8. The V gene's germline CDR1 is LNHDA and CDR2 SQIVND (reference sequence). The CDR3 is 16 residues long. Here the CDR3 DNA reads TGTGCCAGTAGTATGGTGACAGGGGCTCTACAAGAGACCCAGTACTTC. Its translation: CASSMVTGALQETQYF. Full variable domain (remainder filled in from reference TRBV19 and TRBJ2-5): DGGITQSPKYLFRKEGQNVTLSCEQNLNHDAMYWYRQDPGQGLRLIYYSQIVNDFQKGDIAEGYSVSREKKESFPLTVTSAQKNPTAFYLCASSMVTGALQETQYFGPGTRLLVL.

This clone was observed a single time. CDR3 nucleotides: TGTGCCAGTACCCCGGGGGCCGCGACCGGGTCAGATACGCAGTATTTT. It encodes CASTPGAATGSDTQYF. The V call is TRBV19, the J call TRBJ2-3; D tentatively reads TRBD1 or TRBD2 (6 bases each). CDR3 size: 16 residues. Germline V CDR1 and CDR2: LNHDA, SQIVND (reference sequence). The ends were cut back, 7 bases at V and 4 bases at J, with 21 bases in the middle.

As concerns this clone: Other DNA sequences of this sample code for an identical CDR3. The chain couples TRBV5-1 to TRBJ2-2; 12 nucleotides line up with TRBD2. The CDR3 consists of 15 residues. Germline CDR1 SGHRS, CDR2 YFSETQ. V gave up 4 bases and J gave up 5 bases; unmatched junction bases: 3. The CDR3 sequence is CASSPTSGRTGELFF. The CDR3 nucleotides are TGCGCCAGCAGCCCGACTAGCGGGAGAACCGGGGAGCTGTTTTTT.

This chain connects TRBV13 to TRBJ2-7; no firm D call. The CDR3 loop spans 13 amino acids. V was pared by 0 bases and J by 4 bases, with 7 bases between. The germline CDR1 and CDR2 sequences are PRHDT and FYEKMQ (reference sequence). The CDR3 is CASSLGASYEQYF. The CDR3 region has the DNA TGTGCCAGCAGCTTAGGAGCCAGTTACGAGCAGTACTTC.

The chain has TRBV6-2 or TRBV6-3 and TRBJ1-1; 7 positions agree with TRBD1. The CDR3 runs 17 residues. Per the germline V gene, CDR1 is MNHEY and CDR2 is SVGEGT. The V segment lost 0 bases and the J segment 2 bases; nucleotides outside the gene matches: 9. The CDR3 reads CASSYSIFGQVNTEAFF. The CDR3 nucleotides read TGTGCCAGCAGTTACTCGATCTTCGGACAGGTTAACACTGAAGCTTTCTTT.

This clone came up once. J is TRBJ1-2 and V is TRBV7-9; maybe TRBD1 (5 bases). The CDR3 is made up of 12 amino acids. Deletions cut 4 bases from V and 6 bases from J, with 9 bases between. Per germline, CDR1 SEHNR and CDR2 FQNEAQ (reference sequence). The CDR3 DNA is TGTGCCAGCAGCTCTTCAGGGAATGGCTACACCTTC. Its protein product is CASSSSGNGYTF.

J is TRBJ2-2 and V is TRBV27, with D possibly TRBD1 on 6 matching bases. The germline V and J ends were trimmed by 5 bases and 6 bases, with 13 bases remaining between them. Germline assignment: CDR1 MNHEY and CDR2 SMNVEV (reference sequence). CDR3 length: 14 residues. The CDR3 DNA sequence: TGTGCCAGCAGTCTACGGACAGATTCCGGGGAGCTGTTTTTT. This sequence encodes CASSLRTDSGELFF.

This sequence joins TRBV2 and TRBJ2-1; D unresolved. Trimming left V 3 bases short and J 7 bases short, with 7 bases between. Germline CDR1 is SNHLY and CDR2 is FYNNEI. The CDR3 sequence is 12 residues long. CDR3 loop: CASSDWGNEQFF. The CDR3 DNA reads TGTGCCAGCAGTGACTGGGGAAATGAGCAGTTCTTC.

The rearrangement joins TRBV20-1 to TRBJ1-1; D is unresolved. The CDR3 totals 11 residues. Germline CDR1 reads DFQATT; CDR2 reads SNEGSKA (reference sequence). V lost 6 bases to trimming and J lost 4 bases, with 9 bases between them. The CDR3 here is CSAGEGTEAFF. CDR3 nucleotide sequence: TGCAGTGCCGGGGAGGGCACTGAAGCTTTCTTT.

The chain joins TRBV7-2 to TRBJ1-1, with 11 bases that match TRBD1. The V gene end was trimmed by 5 bases and the J gene end by 5 bases; junction bases not matched to a gene: 7. The CDR3 runs 15 residues. CDR1 and CDR2 from the germline V gene are SGHTA and FQGNSA. The CDR3 is CASSPQDRGRTEAFF. The CDR3 nucleotides read TGTGCCAGCAGCCCGCAGGACAGGGGGCGAACTGAAGCTTTCTTT.

V is TRBV28 and J is TRBJ1-5; a possible D gene is TRBD1 (5 bases). Trimming shortened V by 3 bases and J by 9 bases, and 15 bases separated the two germline ends. The CDR3 covers 14 residues. CDR1 and CDR2 from the germline V gene are MDHEN and SYDVKM. CDR3: CASSLGTLPGPQHF. In nucleotides, the CDR3 is TGTGCCAGCAGTTTGGGGACCCTCCCCGGGCCCCAGCATTTT.

This clone was seen only once. The chain's CDR3 is CASTQGALGTGDTYEQYF. The CDR3, as DNA: TGTGCCAGCACCCAGGGAGCCCTCGGGACAGGGGATACCTACGAGCAGTACTTC. The chain employs TRBV28 and TRBJ2-7; TRBD1 matches at 10 bases. This CDR3 has 18 amino acids. V gave up 7 bases and J gave up 2 bases; unmatched junction bases: 17. Looked up from germline, CDR1 is MDHEN and CDR2 is SYDVKM.

This CDR3 is CASSPDRGYTEAFF. The CDR3 DNA follows: TGTGCCAGTAGTCCTGACAGGGGATACACTGAAGCTTTCTTT. The gene calls are TRBV19 and TRBJ1-1; the match to TRBD1 covers 8 bases. Germline-derived CDR1 and CDR2 are LNHDA and SQIVND (reference sequence). V dropped 5 bases and J dropped 3; count of bases not matched to a gene: 5. The CDR3 runs 14 residues.

This clone was seen more than once but under ten times. The rearrangement joins TRBV15 to TRBJ1-2, with 8 bases aligning to TRBD1. The CDR3 totals 13 residues. V trimming: 3 bases; J trimming: 5 bases; junction bases outside the gene matches: 2. In germline, CDR1 is LNHNV, CDR2 YYDKDF (reference sequence). CDR3 residues: CATSSGQGYGYTF. In nucleotides, the CDR3 is TGTGCCACCAGCAGTGGACAGGGATATGGCTACACCTTC.

The rearrangement uses TRBV27 and TRBJ2-7, with TRBD1 matching 9 bases. V dropped 6 bases and J dropped 2; count of bases not matched to a gene: 5. This CDR3 region has 14 residues. Germline V gives CDR1 MNHEY, CDR2 SMNVEV (reference sequence). This CDR3 reads CASSLGQGPYEQYF. CDR3 sequence (DNA): TGTGCCAGCAGCCTTGGACAGGGGCCCTACGAGCAGTACTTC.

The genes are TRBV5-5 and TRBJ2-7; TRBD1 agrees at 7 bases. The germline V gene has CDR1 SGHKS and CDR2 YYEKEE (reference sequence). V gave up 4 bases and J gave up 4 bases; unmatched junction bases: 11. The CDR3 sequence is 15 residues long. The CDR3 DNA reads as TGTGCCAGCAGCCGAGAGGGACAGCTTCTGTACGAGCAGTACTTC. It is translated as CASSREGQLLYEQYF.

The chain links TRBV21-1 to TRBJ1-5. TRBV21-1 is assigned pseudogene status. The CDR3 runs 17 residues. The CDR3, as DNA: TGTGCCAGCAGCCATTTGGGGGTAGTAATGGGCAATCAGCCCCAGCATTTT. Amino acids: CASSHLGVVMGNQPQHF.

The chain couples TRBV4-2 to TRBJ2-1; D not resolved. The CDR3 is made up of 13 amino acids. Trimming cost V 1 base and J 10 bases, with 11 bases left between them. The germline V gene has CDR1 LGHNA and CDR2 YNFKEQ. The CDR3, as DNA: TGTGCCAGCAGCCAAGTTATGCTAGGGGAGCAGTTCTTC. It codes for CASSQVMLGEQFF.

The chain employs TRBV4-1 and TRBJ2-3; 10 positions match TRBD2. This CDR3 has 20 residues. Germline CDR1 and CDR2: MGHRA and YSYEKL. The ends lost 4 bases at V and 1 base at J; junction bases unmatched: 17. CDR3 in amino acids: CASSRVGGASGRGGTDTQYF. CDR3 coding DNA: TGCGCCAGCAGCCGAGTGGGAGGGGCTAGCGGGAGAGGGGGCACAGATACGCAGTATTTT.